A single sample gave rise to the 24 T cell receptor beta chains below, sequenced in a study of T cell responses to AZD1222 COVID-19 vaccine. Only in-frame clones appear in the TCRdb table, and some are missing; sequencing was by immunoSEQ multiplex PCR. The data contain about 78,000 clones, roughly 87% of them seen just once; the ten biggest clones take up about 22%. The starting material was peripheral blood, obtained on day 0 of AZD1222 vaccination. These receptors all stem from an adult in good health.

The chain recombines TRBV18 with TRBJ1-1, with D unclear. This CDR3 region has 13 residues. Germline V lookup: CDR1 KGHSH, CDR2 LQKENI. Trimming cost V 3 bases and J 6 bases, with 11 bases left between them. The CDR3 here is CASSPSTTSEAFF. Here the CDR3 DNA reads TGTGCCAGCTCACCTTCCACGACCTCTGAAGCTTTCTTT.

V usage is TRBV28 and J usage is TRBJ2-2; TRBD1 matches 9 bases. J lost 6 bases, V lost 6 bases, and 5 bases had no gene match. The CDR3 consists of 14 residues. Germline CDR1 reads MDHEN; CDR2 reads SYDVKM. CDR3 amino acids: CASRRDRVPGELFF. The CDR3 DNA reads as TGTGCCAGCAGACGGGACAGGGTCCCCGGGGAGCTGTTTTTT.

The chain links TRBV28 to TRBJ1-5, with D maybe TRBD1 (6 bases). Between the trimmed V and J ends, which lost 11 bases and 6 bases, there was a span of 14 bases. This CDR3 is built from 12 residues. Germline assignment: CDR1 MDHEN and CDR2 SYDVKM. Written as DNA, the CDR3 is TGTGCCGCACAGACAGGAGGTCAGCCCCAGCATTTT. Its translation is CAAQTGGQPQHF.

The chain employs TRBV19 and TRBJ2-3; 8 positions match TRBD2. The ends lost 3 bases at V and 4 bases at J; junction bases unmatched: 9. CDR1 and CDR2 (germline): LNHDA, SQIVND (reference sequence). CDR3 length equals 16 residues. The CDR3 is CASSMNAGGLADTQYF. The CDR3 DNA reads TGTGCCAGTAGTATGAACGCGGGAGGTCTGGCAGATACGCAGTATTTT. Combining the CDR3 with reference TRBV19 and TRBJ2-3 gives the whole variable domain DGGITQSPKYLFRKEGQNVTLSCEQNLNHDAMYWYRQDPGQGLRLIYYSQIVNDFQKGDIAEGYSVSREKKESFPLTVTSAQKNPTAFYLCASSMNAGGLADTQYFGPGTRLTVL.

V usage is TRBV5-1 and J usage is TRBJ2-1; 14 nucleotides align to TRBD2. The CDR3 runs to 19 residues. With 3 bases clipped from V and 0 bases from J, the junction kept 8 bases outside the gene matches. Per germline, CDR1 SGHRS and CDR2 YFSETQ. CDR3 amino acids: CASSSRLAGGGRSYNEQFF. For the CDR3, the DNA is TGCGCCAGCAGCTCCCGACTAGCGGGAGGGGGTCGCTCCTACAATGAGCAGTTCTTC. The full variable domain, its missing parts supplied by reference TRBV5-1 and TRBJ2-1, is KAGVTQTPRYLIKTRGQQVTLSCSPISGHRSVSWYQQTPGQGLQFLFEYFSETQRNKGNFPGRFSGRQFSNSRSEMNVSTLELGDSALYLCASSSRLAGGGRSYNEQFFGPGTRLTVL.

The V gene is TRBV7-3, the J gene TRBJ2-6; no reliable D call. CDR3 size: 15 residues. Trimming stripped 3 bases from V and 0 bases from J, with 6 bases between. Germline assignment: CDR1 SGHTA and CDR2 FQGTGA. DNA of the CDR3: TGTGCCAGCAGCTTTGAAGTCTCTGGGGCCAACGTCCTGACTTTC. It is translated as CASSFEVSGANVLTF. Complete variable domain (other parts from reference TRBV7-3 and TRBJ2-6): GAGVSQTPSNKVTEKGKYVELRCDPISGHTALYWYRQSLGQGPEFLIYFQGTGAADDSGLPNDRFFAVRPEGSVSTLKIQRTERGDSAVYLCASSFEVSGANVLTFGAGSRLTVL.

The rearrangement joins TRBV6-5 to TRBJ1-5; no definite D call. The germline CDR1 and CDR2 sequences are MNHEY and SVGAGI. The CDR3 contains 14 residues. V was shortened by 2 bases and J by 3 bases, with 8 bases between the two germline ends. Here the CDR3 DNA reads TGTGCCAGCAGTTACAGGTCCCCCAATCAGCCCCAGCATTTT. It is translated as CASSYRSPNQPQHF.

V is TRBV27 and J is TRBJ2-5, with D perhaps TRBD1 (5 bases). With 5 bases removed from V and 1 base from J, the gap between germline ends came to 11 bases. The CDR3 is 14 residues long. The V gene's germline CDR1 is MNHEY and CDR2 SMNVEV (reference sequence). Written as DNA, the CDR3 is TGTGCCAGCAGTAAGAGGACACCCCAAGAGACCCAGTACTTC. This translates into CASSKRTPQETQYF.

The chain has TRBV7-9 and TRBJ1-2, with D maybe TRBD1 (5 bases). The CDR3 is 13 amino acids. The germline V gene has CDR1 SEHNR and CDR2 FQNEAQ (reference sequence). The ends were cut back, 1 base at V and 6 bases at J, with 9 bases in the middle. Written as DNA, the CDR3 is TGTGCCAGCAGCTTAGTGCAGGGCCATGGCTACACCTTC. Translating gives CASSLVQGHGYTF.

The chain combines TRBV2 with TRBJ1-5; 7 bases are a match to TRBD1. The junction had 7 bases not matched to a gene; V was cut back by 4 bases and J by 7 bases. CDR3 length: 14 amino acids. From germline, CDR1 is SNHLY and CDR2 FYNNEI. Here the CDR3 reads CASSVDRQGQPQHF. As DNA, the CDR3 is TGTGCCAGCAGTGTGGACAGGCAGGGCCAGCCCCAGCATTTT.

A few counts support this clone. This sequence joins TRBV19 and TRBJ2-1; 10 bases map to TRBD2. The ends lost 6 bases at V and 4 bases at J; junction bases unmatched: 6. This CDR3 has 15 residues. The germline gives CDR1 LNHDA, CDR2 SQIVND (reference sequence). The CDR3 sequence: CASSQTSGSYNEQFF. The CDR3 DNA follows: TGTGCCAGTAGCCAGACTAGCGGGTCTTACAATGAGCAGTTCTTC.

A remark on this clone: The junction departs from germline at one end; a sequencing error may be responsible. In DNA form, the CDR3 reads TGTGCCAGCAGCCTTGATACAGGGGTGGAATCTCACTTC. Translation gives CASSLDTGVESHF. The V gene is TRBV11-2, the J gene TRBJ2-7; 7 bases fit TRBD1. Germline V lookup: CDR1 SGHAT, CDR2 FQNNGV. The CDR3 sequence is 13 residues long.

This chain links TRBV6-5 with TRBJ1-4, with D maybe TRBD1 (5 bases). Germline V gene sequence: CDR1 MNHEY, CDR2 SVGAGI. Trimming left V 9 bases short and J 4 bases short, with 12 bases between. The CDR3 has 13 amino acids. The CDR3 DNA reads TGTGCCAGTAGAGGACAAGATAATGAAAAACTGTTTTTT. Encoded protein: CASRGQDNEKLFF.

The chain combines TRBV6-5 with TRBJ1-5; D gene unclear. Looked up from germline, CDR1 is MNHEY and CDR2 is SVGAGI. V was clipped by 6 bases and J by 4 bases, with 10 bases between them. The CDR3 loop spans 13 amino acids. As DNA, the CDR3 is TGTGCCAGCAGCCCGGAGGCGAATCAGCCCCAGCATTTT. Protein: CASSPEANQPQHF.

The chain recombines TRBV6-5 with TRBJ1-4; no clear D. Deletions cut 4 bases from V and 0 bases from J, with 6 bases between. From germline, CDR1 is MNHEY and CDR2 SVGAGI. The CDR3 length is 14 residues. The CDR3 DNA sequence: TGTGCCAGCAGTTTTGACTCAACTAATGAAAAACTGTTTTTT. Translation gives CASSFDSTNEKLFF.

The V and J genes are TRBV7-3 and TRBJ1-2; D call uncertain. Trimming cost V 3 bases and J 2 bases, with 13 bases left between them. Per germline, CDR1 SGHTA and CDR2 FQGTGA. The CDR3 contains 15 residues. The CDR3 sequence is CASSFSGGRNYGYTF. The CDR3 DNA sequence: TGTGCCAGCAGCTTTTCGGGTGGCAGGAACTATGGCTACACCTTC.

This clone was found once. The rearrangement links TRBV4-3 to TRBJ2-7, with D uncertain. CDR1 and CDR2 from the germline V gene are LGHNA and YSLEER. V was trimmed by 1 base and J by 4 bases, leaving 14 bases between them. The CDR3 is 15 amino acids. The chain's CDR3 is CASSQAPSELYEQYF. CDR3 nucleotides: TGCGCCAGCAGCCAAGCGCCTAGTGAGCTTTACGAGCAGTACTTC.

CDR3: CASSQEPRAYEQYF. CDR3 DNA sequence: TGCGCCAGCAGCCAAGAGCCCCGGGCCTACGAGCAGTACTTC. V is TRBV4-1 and J is TRBJ2-7; D uncertain. Trimming left V 0 bases short and J 2 bases short, with 8 bases between. The CDR3 has 14 amino acids. Germline V gives CDR1 MGHRA, CDR2 YSYEKL.

This clone was found once. The chain carries TRBV27 and TRBJ2-1; the D is unclear. Trimming left V 5 bases short and J 0 bases short, with 11 bases between. CDR3 size: 15 residues. Per germline, CDR1 MNHEY and CDR2 SMNVEV (reference sequence). Here the CDR3 DNA reads TGTGCCAGCAGTATCTCCCATATCTCCTACAATGAGCAGTTCTTC. Protein product: CASSISHISYNEQFF.

The rearrangement links TRBV21-1 to TRBJ2-2; the table assigns TRBD1, which was not confirmed against the DNA. TRBV21-1 is a pseudogene segment. The CDR3 is 15 residues long. Here the CDR3 DNA reads TGTGCCAGCCTCGGGACAGGGAGAAGCACCGGGGAGCTGTTTTTT. Its translation is CASLGTGRSTGELFF.

With regard to this clone: Other DNA sequences in the same sample also yield this CDR3. V usage is TRBV11-3 and J usage is TRBJ2-1, with unresolved D. V dropped 1 base and J dropped 5 bases, with 6 bases sitting between them. Per germline, CDR1 SGHNT and CDR2 YENEEA. CDR3 size: 13 residues. The CDR3 nucleotides are TGTGCCAGCAGCTTAGGACGGAACAATGAGCAGTTCTTC. Translating gives CASSLGRNNEQFF.

The gene calls are TRBV19 and TRBJ1-5, with 8 bases identical to TRBD1. J was trimmed by 6 bases and V by 5 bases; bases with no gene match: 12. The CDR3 contains 16 residues. Per the germline V gene, CDR1 is LNHDA and CDR2 is SQIVND (reference sequence). CDR3 coding DNA: TGTGCCAGTAGTCCATGGACAGGGCGAACGGGTCAGCCCCAGCATTTT. Its protein is CASSPWTGRTGQPQHF.

J is TRBJ1-3 and V is TRBV21-1; the D call in the table, TRBD1, was not verified against the DNA. TRBV21-1 is described as a pseudogene. The CDR3 covers 15 residues. CDR3 in amino acids: CASISEQVTGNTIYF. As DNA, the CDR3 is TGTGCCAGCATAAGCGAACAGGTAACTGGAAACACCATATATTTT.

The chain employs TRBV6-5 and TRBJ2-7; 9 nucleotides agree with TRBD2. This CDR3 is built from 15 residues. V shed 5 bases and J 6 bases; nucleotides not matched to a gene: 11. Germline assignment: CDR1 MNHEY and CDR2 SVGAGI. The CDR3 loop reads CASSKLAGSVSEQYF. The CDR3 coding sequence is TGTGCCAGCAGTAAACTAGCGGGCAGTGTTAGCGAGCAGTACTTC.